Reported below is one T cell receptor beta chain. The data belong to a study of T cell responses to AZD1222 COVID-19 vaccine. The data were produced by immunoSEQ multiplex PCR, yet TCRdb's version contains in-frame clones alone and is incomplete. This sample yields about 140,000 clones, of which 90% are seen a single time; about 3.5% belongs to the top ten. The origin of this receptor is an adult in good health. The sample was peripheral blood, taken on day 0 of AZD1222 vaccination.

CDR3 bases: TGTGCCAGCAGCTTAGTGGGACAGGGAGGGAATTCACCCCTCCACTTT. Its translation: CASSLVGQGGNSPLHF. This chain joins TRBV7-8 and TRBJ1-6, with TRBD1 identical over 9 bases. V lost 1 base, J lost 7 bases, and 5 bases stayed unmatched. Per the germline V gene, CDR1 is SGHVS and CDR2 is FQNEAQ. This CDR3 contains 16 residues.